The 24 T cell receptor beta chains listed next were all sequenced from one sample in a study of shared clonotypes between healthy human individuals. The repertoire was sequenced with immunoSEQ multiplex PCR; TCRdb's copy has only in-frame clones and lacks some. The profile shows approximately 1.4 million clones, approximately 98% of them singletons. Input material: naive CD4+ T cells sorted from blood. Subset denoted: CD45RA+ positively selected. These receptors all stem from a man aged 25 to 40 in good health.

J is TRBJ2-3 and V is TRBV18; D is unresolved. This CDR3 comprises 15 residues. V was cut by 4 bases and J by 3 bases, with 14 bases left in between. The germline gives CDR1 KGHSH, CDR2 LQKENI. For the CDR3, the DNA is TGTGCCAGCTCACTCGGGTTCCCTACAACAGATACGCAGTATTTT. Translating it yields CASSLGFPTTDTQYF.

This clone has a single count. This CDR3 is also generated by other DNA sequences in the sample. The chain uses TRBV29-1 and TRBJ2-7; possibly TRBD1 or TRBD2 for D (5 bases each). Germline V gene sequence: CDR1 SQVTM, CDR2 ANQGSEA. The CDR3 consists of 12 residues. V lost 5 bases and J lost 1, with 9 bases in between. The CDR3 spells CSVRDGSYEQYF. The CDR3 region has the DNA TGCAGCGTTCGGGACGGATCCTACGAGCAGTACTTC.

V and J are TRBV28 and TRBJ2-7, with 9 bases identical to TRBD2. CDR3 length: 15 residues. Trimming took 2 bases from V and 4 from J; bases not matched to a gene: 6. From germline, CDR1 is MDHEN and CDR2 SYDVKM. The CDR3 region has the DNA TGTGCCAGCAGTTTACCTACTAGCGGGCGTTACGAGCAGTACTTC. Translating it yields CASSLPTSGRYEQYF.

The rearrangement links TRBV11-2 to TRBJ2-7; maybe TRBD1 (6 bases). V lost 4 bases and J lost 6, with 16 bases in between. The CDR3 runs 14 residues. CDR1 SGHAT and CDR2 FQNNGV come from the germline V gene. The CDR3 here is CASSSRATGLEQYF. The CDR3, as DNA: TGTGCCAGCAGCTCAAGGGCTACAGGGCTCGAGCAGTACTTC.

Here the CDR3 reads CASSLDPYNEQFF. In DNA form, the CDR3 reads TGTGCCAGCAGTTTGGATCCCTACAATGAGCAGTTCTTC. The J gene is TRBJ2-1, the V gene TRBV28; no clear D. The length of the CDR3 is 13 residues. Per the germline V gene, CDR1 is MDHEN and CDR2 is SYDVKM. With 3 bases removed from V and 2 bases from J, the gap between germline ends came to 5 bases. Full variable domain (remainder filled in from reference TRBV28 and TRBJ2-1): DVKVTQSSRYLVKRTGEKVFLECVQDMDHENMFWYRQDPGLGLRLIYFSYDVKMKEKGDIPEGYSVSREKKERFSLILESASTNQTSMYLCASSLDPYNEQFFGPGTRLTVL.

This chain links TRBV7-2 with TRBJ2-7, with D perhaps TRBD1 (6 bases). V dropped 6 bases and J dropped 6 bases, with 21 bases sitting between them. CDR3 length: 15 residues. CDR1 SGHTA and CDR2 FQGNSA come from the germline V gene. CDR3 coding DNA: TGTGCCAGCAGGGGAGCACCAGGGGAGAACCGCGAGCAGTACTTC. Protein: CASRGAPGENREQYF.

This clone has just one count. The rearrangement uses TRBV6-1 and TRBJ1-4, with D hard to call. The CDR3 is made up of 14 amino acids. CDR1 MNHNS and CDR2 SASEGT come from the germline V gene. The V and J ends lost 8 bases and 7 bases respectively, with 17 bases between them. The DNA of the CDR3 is TGTGCCAGCGGGCGCAGCCTGACGAGTGAAAAACTGTTTTTT. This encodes CASGRSLTSEKLFF.

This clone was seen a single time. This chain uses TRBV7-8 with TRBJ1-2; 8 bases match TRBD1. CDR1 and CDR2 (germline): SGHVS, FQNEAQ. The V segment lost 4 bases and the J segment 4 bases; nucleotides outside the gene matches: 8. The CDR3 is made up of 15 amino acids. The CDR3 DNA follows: TGTGCCAGCAGCTCCAGCCGACAGGGGCGCTATGGCTACACCTTC. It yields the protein CASSSSRQGRYGYTF.

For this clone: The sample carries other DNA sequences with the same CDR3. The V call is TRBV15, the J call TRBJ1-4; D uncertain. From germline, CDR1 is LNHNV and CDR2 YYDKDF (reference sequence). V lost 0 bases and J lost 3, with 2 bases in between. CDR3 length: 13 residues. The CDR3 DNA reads TGTGCCACCAGCAGAGATCCTAATGAAAAACTGTTTTTT. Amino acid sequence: CATSRDPNEKLFF.

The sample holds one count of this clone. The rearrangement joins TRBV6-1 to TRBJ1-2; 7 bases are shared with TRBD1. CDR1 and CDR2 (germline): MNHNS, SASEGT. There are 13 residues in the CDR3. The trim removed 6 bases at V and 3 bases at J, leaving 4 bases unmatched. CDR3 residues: CASRVGQDYGYTF. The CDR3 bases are TGTGCCAGCAGGGTTGGACAGGACTATGGCTACACCTTC.

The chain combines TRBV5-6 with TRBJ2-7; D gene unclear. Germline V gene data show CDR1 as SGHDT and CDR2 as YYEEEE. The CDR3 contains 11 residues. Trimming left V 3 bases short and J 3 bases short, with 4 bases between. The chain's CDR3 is CASSSGYEQYF. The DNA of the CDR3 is TGTGCCAGCAGCTCGGGCTACGAGCAGTACTTC.

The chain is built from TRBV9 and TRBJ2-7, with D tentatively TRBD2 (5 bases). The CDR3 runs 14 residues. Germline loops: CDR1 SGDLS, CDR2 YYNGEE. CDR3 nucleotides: TGTGCTAGACGTCGAGGGAGCGGCTACTACGAGCAGTACTTC. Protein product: CARRRGSGYYEQYF.

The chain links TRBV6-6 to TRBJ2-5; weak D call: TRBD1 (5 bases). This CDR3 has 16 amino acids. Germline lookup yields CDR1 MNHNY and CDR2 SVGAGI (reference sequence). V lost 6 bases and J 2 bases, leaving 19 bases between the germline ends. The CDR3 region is CASRRLGSGWQETQYF. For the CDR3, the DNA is TGTGCCAGCAGGCGCCTTGGCTCAGGGTGGCAAGAGACCCAGTACTTC.

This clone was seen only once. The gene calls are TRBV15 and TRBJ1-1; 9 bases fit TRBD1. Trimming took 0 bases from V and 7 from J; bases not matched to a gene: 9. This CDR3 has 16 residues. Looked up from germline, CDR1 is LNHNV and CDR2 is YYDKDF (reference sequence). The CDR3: CATSRESRDRDREAFF. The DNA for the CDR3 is TGTGCCACCAGCAGAGAGTCCCGGGACAGGGACCGTGAAGCTTTCTTT.

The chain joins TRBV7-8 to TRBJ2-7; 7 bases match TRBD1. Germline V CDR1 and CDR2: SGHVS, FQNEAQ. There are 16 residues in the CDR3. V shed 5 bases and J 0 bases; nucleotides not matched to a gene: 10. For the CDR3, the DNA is TGTGCCAGCAGCCCCACTACAGGGGCCCACTCCTACGAGCAGTACTTC. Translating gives CASSPTTGAHSYEQYF. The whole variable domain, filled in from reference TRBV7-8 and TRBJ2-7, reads GAGVSQSPRYKVAKRGQDVALRCDPISGHVSLFWYQQALGQGPEFLTYFQNEAQLDKSGLPSDRFFAERPEGSVSTLKIQRTQQEDSAVYLCASSPTTGAHSYEQYFGPGTRLTVT.

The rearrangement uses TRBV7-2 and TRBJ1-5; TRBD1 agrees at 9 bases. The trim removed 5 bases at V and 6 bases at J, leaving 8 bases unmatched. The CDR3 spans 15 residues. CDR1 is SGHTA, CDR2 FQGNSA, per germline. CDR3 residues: CASSRDRGSPQPQHF. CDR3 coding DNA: TGTGCCAGCAGCCGAGACAGGGGGTCACCTCAGCCCCAGCATTTT.

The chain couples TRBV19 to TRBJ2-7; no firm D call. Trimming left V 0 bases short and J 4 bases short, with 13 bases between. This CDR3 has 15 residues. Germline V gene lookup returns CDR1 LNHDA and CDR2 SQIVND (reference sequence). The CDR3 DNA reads TGTGCCAGTAGTATAGATATGGGGTCAGGTTACGAGCAGTACTTC. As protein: CASSIDMGSGYEQYF.

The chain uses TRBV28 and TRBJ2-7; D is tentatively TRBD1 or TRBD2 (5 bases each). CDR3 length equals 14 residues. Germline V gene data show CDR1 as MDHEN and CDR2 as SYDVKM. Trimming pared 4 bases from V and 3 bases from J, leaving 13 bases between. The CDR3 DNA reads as TGTGCCAGCAGTTCCGGGACGGCGATCTACGAGCAGTACTTC. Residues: CASSSGTAIYEQYF.

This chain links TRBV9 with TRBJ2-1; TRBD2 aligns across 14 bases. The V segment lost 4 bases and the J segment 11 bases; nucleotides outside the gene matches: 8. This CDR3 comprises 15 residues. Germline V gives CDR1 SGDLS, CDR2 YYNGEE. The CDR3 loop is CASSNLGTSGSKQFF. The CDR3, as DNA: TGTGCCAGCAGCAACTTAGGGACTAGCGGGAGTAAGCAGTTCTTC. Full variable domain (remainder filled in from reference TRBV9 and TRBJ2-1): DSGVTQTPKHLITATGQRVTLRCSPRSGDLSVYWYQQSLDQGLQFLIQYYNGEERAKGNILERFSAQQFPDLHSELNLSSLELGDSALYFCASSNLGTSGSKQFFGPGTRLTVL.

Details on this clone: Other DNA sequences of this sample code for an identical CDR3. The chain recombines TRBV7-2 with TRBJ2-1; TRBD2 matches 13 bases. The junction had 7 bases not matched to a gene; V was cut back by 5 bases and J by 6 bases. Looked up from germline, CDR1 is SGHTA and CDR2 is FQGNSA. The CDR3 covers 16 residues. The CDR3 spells CASSLRLAGGPNEQFF. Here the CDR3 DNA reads TGTGCCAGCAGCCTCCGACTAGCGGGAGGACCCAATGAGCAGTTCTTC.

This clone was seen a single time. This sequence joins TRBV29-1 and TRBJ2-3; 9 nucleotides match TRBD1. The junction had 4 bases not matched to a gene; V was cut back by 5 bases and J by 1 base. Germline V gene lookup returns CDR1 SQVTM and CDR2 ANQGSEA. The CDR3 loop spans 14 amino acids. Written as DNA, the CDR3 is TGCAGCGTTCACAGGGGGCTCCGCACAGATACGCAGTATTTT. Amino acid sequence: CSVHRGLRTDTQYF.

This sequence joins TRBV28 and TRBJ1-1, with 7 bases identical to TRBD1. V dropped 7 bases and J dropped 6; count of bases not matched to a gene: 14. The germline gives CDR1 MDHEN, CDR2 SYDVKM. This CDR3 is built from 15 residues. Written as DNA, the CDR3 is TGTGCCAGCACCCCATCTACAGGGGTGGCGGCTGAAGCTTTCTTT. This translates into CASTPSTGVAAEAFF.

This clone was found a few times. CDR3 sequence: CASSDLAGTETNTGELFF. For the CDR3, the DNA is TGCGCCAGCAGTGACCTCGCGGGGACCGAGACGAACACCGGGGAGCTGTTTTTT. The genes are TRBV10-1 and TRBJ2-2; D is possibly TRBD2 (6 bases). Trimming left V 3 bases short and J 0 bases short, with 17 bases between. The CDR3 sequence is 18 residues long. The germline CDR1 and CDR2 sequences are WNHNN and SYGVQD (reference sequence).

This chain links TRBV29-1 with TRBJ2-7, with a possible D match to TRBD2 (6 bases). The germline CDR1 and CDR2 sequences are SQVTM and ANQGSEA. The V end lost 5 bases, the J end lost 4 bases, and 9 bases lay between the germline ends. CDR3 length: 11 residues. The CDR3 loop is CSVPGTYEQYF. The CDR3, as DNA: TGCAGCGTTCCCGGGACTTACGAGCAGTACTTC.